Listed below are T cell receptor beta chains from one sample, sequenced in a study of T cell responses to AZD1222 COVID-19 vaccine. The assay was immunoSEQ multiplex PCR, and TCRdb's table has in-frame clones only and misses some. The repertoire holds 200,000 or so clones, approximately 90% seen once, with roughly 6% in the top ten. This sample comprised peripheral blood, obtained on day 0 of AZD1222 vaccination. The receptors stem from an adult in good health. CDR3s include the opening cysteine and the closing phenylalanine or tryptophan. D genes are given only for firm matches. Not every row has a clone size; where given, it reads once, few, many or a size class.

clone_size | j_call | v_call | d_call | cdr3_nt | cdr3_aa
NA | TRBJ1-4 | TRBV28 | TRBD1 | TGTGCCAGCAGAGGACAGGTCTCGGTTGAAAAACTGTTTTTT | CASRGQVSVEKLFF
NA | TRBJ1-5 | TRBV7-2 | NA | TGTGCCAGCAGCCCGATGATTGGGGGCGCAAAACAGCCCCAGCATTTT | CASSPMIGGAKQPQHF
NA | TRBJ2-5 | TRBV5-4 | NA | TGTGCCAGCAGCGAGGGAGGGGGGGAGACCCAGTACTTC | CASSEGGGETQYF
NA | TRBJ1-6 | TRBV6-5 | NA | TGTGCCAGCAGTTCTGATAGATACTATAATTCACCCCTCCACTTT | CASSSDRYYNSPLHF
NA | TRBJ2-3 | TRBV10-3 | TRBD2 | TGTGCCACCCACGGGGCGGGGGACGCTAGCACAGATACGCAGTATTTT | CATHGAGDASTDTQYF
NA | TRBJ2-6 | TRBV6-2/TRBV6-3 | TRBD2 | TGTGCCAGCAGTACCGGACTAGCGGGGGACTCTGGGGCCAACGTCCTGACTTTC | CASSTGLAGDSGANVLTF
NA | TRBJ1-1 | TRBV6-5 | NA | TGTGCCAGCAGTTACTCGACCCTAAACACTGAAGCTTTCTTT | CASSYSTLNTEAFF
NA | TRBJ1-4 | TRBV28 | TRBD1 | TGTGCCAGCATCGCGGCACAGGGGGTAGGTGAAAAACTGTTTTTT | CASIAAQGVGEKLFF
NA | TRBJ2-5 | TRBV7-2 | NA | TGTGCCAGCAGCTTCGTGGAACAGGAGACCCAGTACTTC | CASSFVEQETQYF
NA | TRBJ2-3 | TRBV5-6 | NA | TGTGCCAGCAGCTCCCGCGGCCCGGGCCCTAGCACAGATACGCAGTATTTT | CASSSRGPGPSTDTQYF
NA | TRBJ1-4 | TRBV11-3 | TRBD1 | TGTGCCAGCAGCTACATGTTGGGGACAGATAATGAAAAACTGTTTTTT | CASSYMLGTDNEKLFF
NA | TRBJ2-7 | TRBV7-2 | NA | TGTGCCAGCAGCTCGCGACGGGCCTACGAGCAGTACTTC | CASSSRRAYEQYF
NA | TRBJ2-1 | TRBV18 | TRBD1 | TGTGCCAGCTCTGTACAAAATCCCGGGACAGGGGCCTACAATGAGCAGTTCTTC | CASSVQNPGTGAYNEQFF
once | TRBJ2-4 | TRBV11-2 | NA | TGTGCCAGCAGCGGGCCTTGGGGAAGAAGCGACAAAAACATTCAGTACTTC | CASSGPWGRSDKNIQYF
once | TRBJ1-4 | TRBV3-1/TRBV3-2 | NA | TGTGCCAGCAGCAATGACAGGCGGGGTGAAAAACTGTTTTTT | CASSNDRRGEKLFF
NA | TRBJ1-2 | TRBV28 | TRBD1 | TGTGCCAGCAGTCGGCCGGTGACAGGGGATGGCTACACCTTC | CASSRPVTGDGYTF
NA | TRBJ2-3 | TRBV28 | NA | TGTGCCACCTTGGACGAGAGCACTACAGATACGCAGTATTTT | CATLDESTTDTQYF
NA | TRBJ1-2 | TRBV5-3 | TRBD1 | TGTGCCAGAAGCTTGGGCGGCAGGGGGCCCGGCTATGGCTACACCTTC | CARSLGGRGPGYGYTF
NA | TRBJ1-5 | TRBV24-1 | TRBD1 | TGTGCCACTTCCGGGACAGGGGACAATCAGCCCCAGCATTTT | CATSGTGDNQPQHF
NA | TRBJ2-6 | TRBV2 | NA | TGTGCCAGCACATGGGGCACTGGGGCCAACGTCCTGACTTTC | CASTWGTGANVLTF
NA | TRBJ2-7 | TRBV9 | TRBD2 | TGTGCCAGCAGCGTACTCACACGGGAGGAAGTCTACGAGCAGTACTTC | CASSVLTREEVYEQYF
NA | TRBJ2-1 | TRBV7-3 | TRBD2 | TGTGCCAGCAGGTTTGGGACTAGCGGGGGCAATGAGCAGTTCTTC | CASRFGTSGGNEQFF
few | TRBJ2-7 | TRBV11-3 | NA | TGTGCCAGCAGCTTACTCGGGGCCTACGAGCAGTACTTC | CASSLLGAYEQYF
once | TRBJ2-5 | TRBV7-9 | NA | TGTGCCAGCAGCTTAGACGTCAAGACTCGGGAGACCCAGTACTTC | CASSLDVKTRETQYF
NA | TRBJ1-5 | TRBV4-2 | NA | TGTGCCAGCAGCCAAGGAGTTCTCTCCGCATATAGCAATCAGCCCCAGCATTTT | CASSQGVLSAYSNQPQHF
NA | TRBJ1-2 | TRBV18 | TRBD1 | TGTGCCAGCTCACCCGCACCCCCAGGGGGACAGAGCTATGGCTACACCTTC | CASSPAPPGGQSYGYTF
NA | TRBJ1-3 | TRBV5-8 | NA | TGTGCCAGCAGCTTGGGGGGGACCGGAAACACCATATATTTT | CASSLGGTGNTIYF
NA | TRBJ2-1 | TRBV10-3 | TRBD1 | TGTGCCATCAGCCAGGGACAGACGAGCTCCTACAATGAGCAGTTCTTC | CAISQGQTSSYNEQFF
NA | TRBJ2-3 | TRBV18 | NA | TGTGCCAGCTCACCCCGTGCCACAGATACGCAGTATTTT | CASSPRATDTQYF
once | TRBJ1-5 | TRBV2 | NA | TGTGCCAGCAGACTCGGACCCATAGGCAATCAGCCCCAGCATTTT | CASRLGPIGNQPQHF
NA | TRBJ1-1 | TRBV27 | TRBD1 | TGTGCCAGCAGCCGTACGGGACAGACAAACACTGAAGCTTTCTTT | CASSRTGQTNTEAFF
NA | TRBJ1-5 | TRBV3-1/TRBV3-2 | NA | TGTGCCAGCAGCCAATCACTTTTTAGCCCTCAGCCCCAGCATTTT | CASSQSLFSPQPQHF
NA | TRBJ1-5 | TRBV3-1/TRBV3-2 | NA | TGTGCCAGCAGCCACGGGACGGCAAATAGCAATCAGCCCCAGCATTTT | CASSHGTANSNQPQHF